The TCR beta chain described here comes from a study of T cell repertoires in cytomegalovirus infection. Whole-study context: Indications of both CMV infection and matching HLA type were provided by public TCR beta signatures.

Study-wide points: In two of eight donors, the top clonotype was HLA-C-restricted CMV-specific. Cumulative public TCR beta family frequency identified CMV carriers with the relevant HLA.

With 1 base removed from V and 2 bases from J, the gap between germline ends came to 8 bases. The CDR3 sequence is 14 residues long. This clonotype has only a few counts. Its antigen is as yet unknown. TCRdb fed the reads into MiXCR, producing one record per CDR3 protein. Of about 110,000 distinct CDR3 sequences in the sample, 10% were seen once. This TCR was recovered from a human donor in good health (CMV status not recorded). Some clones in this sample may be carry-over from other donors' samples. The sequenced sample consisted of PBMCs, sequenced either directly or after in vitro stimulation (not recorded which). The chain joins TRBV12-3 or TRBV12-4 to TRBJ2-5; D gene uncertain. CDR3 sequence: CASSLGRWQETQYF. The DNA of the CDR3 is TGTGCCAGCAGTTTAGGGAGATGGCAAGAGACCCAGTACTTC.